Included here is one T cell receptor (beta chain) sequence, with context. These data come from a study of blood T cell repertoires in COVID-19. The germline CDR1 and CDR2 sequences are SGHNT and YYREEE (reference sequence). V lost 5 bases and J 5 bases, leaving 16 bases between the germline ends. CDR3 length equals 15 residues. Assay: immunoSEQ multiplex PCR; the TCRdb copy retains only in-frame clones and omits some. The data hold around 100,000 clones, with roughly 90% observed a single time. The gene calls are TRBV5-4 and TRBJ2-2; TRBD1 might be the D (6 bases). The TCR originated in a man aged 25 to 45 in a cohort sampled during active COVID-19. The specimen was peripheral blood. In DNA, the CDR3 is TGTGCCAGCAGTCCACGCTACAGGGAAACCGGGGAGCTGTTTTTT. Protein: CASSPRYRETGELFF.